These 32 T cell receptor beta chains originate from one sample sequenced in a study of T cell responses to AZD1222 COVID-19 vaccine. Assay used: immunoSEQ multiplex PCR; TCRdb lists only in-frame clones, some missing. This sample has 120,000 or so clones, with approximately 90% found just once. Sequenced material: peripheral blood, taken 28 days after the second AZD1222 dose. The receptor set was obtained from an adult who received the AZD1222 COVID-19 vaccine.

The V gene is TRBV7-9, the J gene TRBJ1-6, with D possibly TRBD1 on 5 matching bases. Germline values: CDR1 SEHNR, CDR2 FQNEAQ (reference sequence). Trimming left V 4 bases short and J 8 bases short, with 12 bases between. The length of the CDR3 is 14 residues. The CDR3 loop reads CASSSGARDSPLHF. Written as DNA, the CDR3 is TGTGCCAGCAGCTCCGGGGCCAGGGATTCACCCCTCCACTTT.

The V gene is TRBV3-1 (or the pseudogene TRBV3-2), the J gene TRBJ1-5; 9 bases line up with TRBD1. The V and J ends lost 4 bases and 3 bases, in that order; junction bases with no gene match: 10. Germline V CDR1 and CDR2: LGHDT, YNNKEL (reference sequence). The CDR3 extends over 17 amino acids. The CDR3 here is CASSRAGTGPLNQPQHF. In DNA form, the CDR3 reads TGTGCCAGCAGCCGGGCCGGGACAGGGCCTCTCAATCAGCCCCAGCATTTT.

This clone is a singleton in its sample. V and J are TRBV6-2 or TRBV6-3 and TRBJ1-3, with 8 bases identical to TRBD1. Germline V CDR1 and CDR2: MNHEY, SVGEGT. This CDR3 contains 17 residues. The trim removed 2 bases at V and 2 bases at J, leaving 8 bases unmatched. CDR3 nucleotide sequence: TGTGCCAGCAGTTACCGGGCAGGGGGCACGGCTGGAAACACCATATATTTT. Its translation is CASSYRAGGTAGNTIYF.

The chain recombines TRBV5-1 with TRBJ2-1; D perhaps matches TRBD2 (5 bases). The germline V gene has CDR1 SGHRS and CDR2 YFSETQ. V lost 1 base and J lost 5, with 13 bases in between. The CDR3 spans 15 residues. DNA for the CDR3: TGCGCCAGCAGCTTGACCCTAGCCTCAAACAATGAGCAGTTCTTC. It encodes CASSLTLASNNEQFF.

This rearrangement joins TRBV6-1 to TRBJ1-2, with 7 nucleotides matching TRBD1. This CDR3 comprises 16 residues. V lost 2 bases and J lost 4; bases outside the gene matches: 10. Germline CDR1 is MNHNS and CDR2 is SASEGT. The CDR3 DNA reads TGTGCCAGCAGTGAACAGGGGGTGCTCTGGGCCTATGGCTACACCTTC. This sequence encodes CASSEQGVLWAYGYTF.

The rearrangement joins TRBV2 to TRBJ2-5; D is ambiguous. The CDR3 totals 15 residues. Germline CDR1 is SNHLY and CDR2 is FYNNEI. V lost 0 bases and J 5 bases, leaving 13 bases between the germline ends. CDR3 nucleotides: TGTGCCAGCAGTGAAGCCCTGGGTCAAGGGGAGACCCAGTACTTC. It translates to CASSEALGQGETQYF.

The chain uses TRBV18 and TRBJ2-2; 7 bases fit TRBD2. The ends lost 2 bases at V and 5 bases at J; junction bases unmatched: 5. The CDR3 loop spans 15 amino acids. Germline V CDR1 and CDR2: KGHSH, LQKENI. CDR3 sequence reads: CASSPGTISTGELFF. In DNA, the CDR3 is TGTGCCAGCTCACCAGGGACTATTAGTACCGGGGAGCTGTTTTTT.

This chain uses TRBV6-2 or TRBV6-3 with TRBJ2-7; D is perhaps TRBD1 (6 bases). CDR1 and CDR2 (germline): MNHEY, SVGEGT. V lost 2 bases and J lost 2, with 10 bases in between. The CDR3 spans 14 residues. The DNA of the CDR3 is TGTGCCAGCAGTTACGGCAGGGGAGCCTACGAGCAGTACTTC. Encoded protein: CASSYGRGAYEQYF.

The rearrangement joins TRBV4-2 to TRBJ1-4; D is unclear. Per germline, CDR1 LGHNA and CDR2 YNFKEQ. The CDR3 is 16 residues long. Between the trimmed V and J ends, which lost 1 base and 0 bases, there was a span of 9 bases. The DNA of the CDR3 is TGTGCCAGCAGCCAAGTCCCAGCCACAACTAATGAAAAACTGTTTTTT. Translated, it gives CASSQVPATTNEKLFF.

V gene TRBV12-5 combines with J gene TRBJ2-2, with 7 bases fitting TRBD2. The CDR3 consists of 17 residues. Germline CDR1 LGHNT, CDR2 FRNRAP. V dropped 5 bases and J dropped 3; count of bases not matched to a gene: 12. The CDR3 bases are TGTGCTAGTGGTCCTGGTCGGCGGGGGAAGGACACCGGGGAGCTGTTTTTT. It specifies CASGPGRRGKDTGELFF.

This CDR3 is CASSLNRGTEAFF. CDR3 nucleotide sequence: TGTGCCAGCAGCTTAAACAGGGGCACTGAAGCTTTCTTT. This chain uses TRBV11-3 with TRBJ1-1; 7 bases are shared with TRBD1. The V segment lost 2 bases and the J segment 4 bases; nucleotides outside the gene matches: 1. The CDR3 is made up of 13 amino acids. Looked up from germline, CDR1 is SGHNT and CDR2 is YENEEA.

The J gene is TRBJ2-7, the V gene TRBV27; D call uncertain. Trimming cost V 5 bases and J 0 bases, with 11 bases left between them. In germline, CDR1 is MNHEY, CDR2 SMNVEV (reference sequence). The length of the CDR3 is 14 residues. The CDR3 region is CASSPDTSSYEQYF. In DNA form, the CDR3 reads TGTGCCAGCAGTCCCGACACATCCTCCTACGAGCAGTACTTC.

V gene TRBV3-1 (or the pseudogene TRBV3-2) combines with J gene TRBJ1-1; D uncertain. The V and J ends lost 1 base and 3 bases respectively, with 12 bases between them. Per germline, CDR1 LGHDT and CDR2 YNNKEL (reference sequence). The CDR3 has 15 residues. The DNA of the CDR3 is TGTGCCAGCAGCCAAGTCGGGGTGGCTCACACTGAAGCTTTCTTT. Its translation is CASSQVGVAHTEAFF.

This chain joins TRBV18 and TRBJ1-1; D gene unclear. The CDR3 contains 14 residues. With 2 bases removed from V and 4 bases from J, the gap between germline ends came to 11 bases. Germline lookup yields CDR1 KGHSH and CDR2 LQKENI. CDR3 DNA: TGTGCCAGCTCACCATTGGGATTGGGCACTGAAGCTTTCTTT. This translates into CASSPLGLGTEAFF.

This clone was counted a single time. The chain combines TRBV3-1 (or the pseudogene TRBV3-2) with TRBJ2-1; possible D gene TRBD1, 5 bases. Germline CDR1 and CDR2: LGHDT and YNNKEL (reference sequence). The CDR3 is 14 residues long. V lost 0 bases and J lost 10, with 13 bases in between. In DNA, the CDR3 is TGTGCCAGCAGCCAAGAACTCCGGGCAGGGGAGCAGTTCTTC. Translation gives CASSQELRAGEQFF.

This chain joins TRBV2 and TRBJ1-2; TRBD1 matches at 9 bases. CDR1 SNHLY and CDR2 FYNNEI come from the germline V gene. This CDR3 spans 16 amino acids. With 3 bases clipped from V and 0 bases from J, the junction kept 5 bases outside the gene matches. CDR3 in amino acids: CASSEGQGASNYGYTF. The CDR3 DNA sequence: TGTGCCAGCAGTGAGGGACAGGGCGCCTCTAACTATGGCTACACCTTC.

The chain employs TRBV10-1 and TRBJ1-1; D not certain. The V end lost 4 bases, the J end lost 5 bases, and 11 bases lay between the germline ends. Germline V gene data show CDR1 as WNHNN and CDR2 as SYGVQD (reference sequence). The CDR3 is 13 amino acids. CDR3 sequence reads: CASSVTAQTEAFF. In DNA, the CDR3 is TGCGCCAGCAGTGTAACCGCCCAAACTGAAGCTTTCTTT.

In this sample, this clone turned up once. The V call is TRBV3-1 (or the pseudogene TRBV3-2), the J call TRBJ2-7, with D possibly called TRBD1 or TRBD2 (5 bases each). Germline values: CDR1 LGHDT, CDR2 YNNKEL (reference sequence). V lost 5 bases, J lost 3 bases, and 14 bases lay in between. The CDR3 has 14 amino acids. For the CDR3, the DNA is TGTGCCAGCAGCTCCGGGACGATGGGCTACGAGCAGTACTTC. Its translation: CASSSGTMGYEQYF.

This clone has only one observation. The rearrangement uses TRBV28 and TRBJ2-4; weak D call: TRBD1 (5 bases). CDR1 is MDHEN, CDR2 SYDVKM, per germline. CDR3 length: 17 residues. The V end was cut by 5 bases, the J end by 0 bases, with 17 bases between. The chain's CDR3 is CASSESQGLLAKNIQYF. Written as DNA, the CDR3 is TGTGCCAGCAGTGAGAGTCAGGGTCTGCTAGCCAAAAACATTCAGTACTTC. The variable domain in full, with the rest retrieved from reference TRBV28 and TRBJ2-4, is DVKVTQSSRYLVKRTGEKVFLECVQDMDHENMFWYRQDPGLGLRLIYFSYDVKMKEKGDIPEGYSVSREKKERFSLILESASTNQTSMYLCASSESQGLLAKNIQYFGAGTRLSVL.

V usage is TRBV9 and J usage is TRBJ1-2, with TRBD1 identical over 8 bases. The junction had 7 bases not matched to a gene; V was cut back by 2 bases and J by 4 bases. The CDR3 is 15 amino acids. Per the germline V gene, CDR1 is SGDLS and CDR2 is YYNGEE. This CDR3 reads CASSVGDRSFYGYTF. The CDR3, as DNA: TGTGCCAGCAGCGTCGGGGACAGGAGCTTCTATGGCTACACCTTC.

The chain couples TRBV10-3 to TRBJ2-7; D is undetermined. V lost 6 bases and J lost 1, with 13 bases in between. The germline CDR1 and CDR2 sequences are ENHRY and SYGVKD. The CDR3 spans 14 residues. CDR3 bases: TGTGCCATCAGGGAGCCCGACAAATCCTACGAGCAGTACTTC. It codes for CAIREPDKSYEQYF.

The chain couples TRBV5-1 to TRBJ2-5; D remains unclear. CDR3 length equals 12 residues. CDR1 and CDR2 (germline): SGHRS, YFSETQ. Trimming took off 0 bases at V and 5 bases at J, with 5 bases between the two ends. The CDR3 bases are TGCGCCAGCAGCTTGGCCTTCGAGACCCAGTACTTC. It yields the protein CASSLAFETQYF.

The chain employs TRBV19 and TRBJ1-2; tentative D call: TRBD1 (6 bases). Germline-derived CDR1 and CDR2 are LNHDA and SQIVND (reference sequence). The CDR3 runs to 13 residues. V was cut by 7 bases and J by 8 bases, with 17 bases left in between. The CDR3, as DNA: TGTGCCAGTAACAGGGACACCCAAGGGGGCTACACCTTC. It is translated as CASNRDTQGGYTF.

The chain employs TRBV5-1 and TRBJ1-6, with 8 nucleotides matching TRBD1. This CDR3 region has 17 residues. Germline V gene sequence: CDR1 SGHRS, CDR2 YFSETQ. Germline trimming cut 3 bases from V and 0 bases from J; bases unmatched to any gene: 5. For the CDR3, the DNA is TGCGCCAGCAGCTACTATACAGGGGGCTCCTATAATTCACCCCTCCACTTT. Translated, it gives CASSYYTGGSYNSPLHF.

The V gene is TRBV11-3, the J gene TRBJ2-1; 11 bases are shared with TRBD1. Unmatched junction bases numbered 4, after V lost 3 bases and J lost 6 bases. The CDR3 has 15 amino acids. Germline CDR1 and CDR2: SGHNT and YENEEA. The CDR3 DNA is TGTGCCAGCAGCTTCGGACAGGGGGCCTCCAATGAGCAGTTCTTC. This translates into CASSFGQGASNEQFF. Full variable domain (outside the CDR3, taken from reference TRBV11-3 and TRBJ2-1): EAGVVQSPRYKIIEKKQPVAFWCNPISGHNTLYWYLQNLGQGPELLIRYENEEAVDDSQLPKDRFSAERLKGVDSTLKIQPAELGDSAVYLCASSFGQGASNEQFFGPGTRLTVL.

J is TRBJ1-1 and V is TRBV29-1, with 7 bases matching TRBD1. The germline CDR1 and CDR2 sequences are SQVTM and ANQGSEA. The CDR3 loop spans 13 amino acids. V was clipped by 7 bases and J by 0 bases; unmatched bases: 5. The CDR3 nucleotides are TGCAGCGCCGCGGACAGGCTGAACACTGAAGCTTTCTTT. Amino acid sequence: CSAADRLNTEAFF.

The V gene is TRBV5-8, the J gene TRBJ2-1; 7 bases are a match to TRBD2. The CDR3 is 16 amino acids. V trimming: 3 bases; J trimming: 4 bases; junction bases outside the gene matches: 10. Germline CDR1 reads SGHTS; CDR2 reads YDEGEE. This CDR3 is CASSSGGYWGYNEQFF. The DNA for the CDR3 is TGTGCCAGCAGCTCCGGGGGGTATTGGGGTTACAATGAGCAGTTCTTC.

V gene TRBV14 combines with J gene TRBJ2-2; D remains unclear. Germline loops: CDR1 SGHDN, CDR2 FVKESK. Trimming took off 1 base at V and 6 bases at J, with 12 bases between the two ends. CDR3 length: 15 amino acids. The CDR3 nucleotides read TGTGCCAGCAGCCAAGTGTCGAGTCTGCCCGGGGAGCTGTTTTTT. Protein: CASSQVSSLPGELFF.

The J gene is TRBJ2-3, the V gene TRBV18, with 7 bases identical to TRBD2. This CDR3 has 16 residues. With 3 bases clipped from V and 3 bases from J, the junction kept 9 bases outside the gene matches. Germline-derived CDR1 and CDR2 are KGHSH and LQKENI. CDR3 sequence (DNA): TGTGCCAGCTCACCGCGAGTTGGGGGAGGGACAGATACGCAGTATTTT. Its translation is CASSPRVGGGTDTQYF.

Remarks on this clone: Relative to the germline gene, one junction end is altered; a read error may explain this. The chain is built from TRBV6-1 and TRBJ2-5, with a tentative D call TRBD1 (5 bases). The CDR3 totals 11 residues. The V gene's germline CDR1 is MNHNS and CDR2 SASEGT. CDR3 sequence: CASSEGRTRDF. CDR3 nucleotides: TGTGCCAGCAGTGAAGGACGGACAAGGGACTTC.

This chain uses TRBV29-1 with TRBJ1-1; the D is unclear. Germline lookup yields CDR1 SQVTM and CDR2 ANQGSEA. The CDR3 runs 12 residues. The germline V and J ends were trimmed by 4 bases and 4 bases, with 10 bases remaining between them. The CDR3 nucleotides read TGCAGCGTTGTATTAGGGTTCACTGAAGCTTTCTTT. Protein sequence: CSVVLGFTEAFF.

The CDR3 DNA is TGTGCCAGCAGCTTAATGGGTGTGCAGCCCCAGCATTTT. It specifies CASSLMGVQPQHF. The chain recombines TRBV7-8 with TRBJ1-5; D unresolved. V lost 2 bases and J lost 7, with 9 bases in between. Looked up from germline, CDR1 is SGHVS and CDR2 is FQNEAQ. The CDR3 covers 13 residues.